This T cell receptor (beta chain) was identified in a study of T-cell memory formation after mild COVID-19. A word on this clonotype: The antigen remains unidentified.

The V end lost 1 base, the J end lost 9 bases, and 8 bases lay between the germline ends. The CDR3 loop spans 12 amino acids. In germline, CDR1 is SGHTA, CDR2 FQGNSA. Whole-study results and caveats: From day 15 to 85, contracting clones were balanced between CD4 and CD8, whereas later expanders leaned toward CD4+. Contracting CD4+ clones lay largely in CM and EM, with CD8+ ones residing in EMRA. Pre-infection memory carried some responding clones, suggesting that cross-reactive memory joined.

TCRdb itself ran the 5' RACE reads through MiXCR, one entry per CDR3 protein. This sample has roughly 580,000 distinct CDR3 sequences, with about 20% found just once. The specimen sequenced was PBMCs or a T cell subset sorted from them (not recorded which). This clonotype originated in an adult woman who had mild COVID-19 (a few samples of this study predate the infection). Cell type and time point are not known. The chain recombines TRBV7-2 with TRBJ2-3; possible D gene TRBD2, 6 bases. CDR3 loop: CASSLVAGTQYF. In nucleotides, the CDR3 is TGTGCCAGCAGCTTAGTGGCGGGAACGCAGTATTTT. The entire variable domain, with the rest obtained from reference TRBV7-2 and TRBJ2-3, is as follows: GAGVSQSPSNKVTEKGKDVELRCDPISGHTALYWYRQSLGQGLEFLIYFQGNSAPDKSGLPSDRFSAERTGGSVSTLTIQRTQQEDSAVYLCASSLVAGTQYFGPGTRLTVL.